Listed here are 32 T cell receptor beta chains from one sample, sequenced in a study of T cell responses to AZD1222 COVID-19 vaccine. TCRdb's table, derived via immunoSEQ multiplex PCR, lists solely in-frame clones and lacks some. Among some 110,000 clones listed, about 92% were seen once. This material consisted of peripheral blood, taken 28 days after the second AZD1222 dose. These receptors originate from an adult who received the AZD1222 COVID-19 vaccine.

The V call is TRBV3-1 (or the pseudogene TRBV3-2), the J call TRBJ2-3, with a weak D call TRBD2 (6 bases). Germline V CDR1 and CDR2: LGHDT, YNNKEL (reference sequence). The CDR3 runs to 16 residues. Deletions cut 1 base from V and 0 bases from J, with 11 bases between. The CDR3 DNA sequence: TGTGCCAGCAGCCAAGGCGGACTAACTAGCACAGATACGCAGTATTTT. This translates into CASSQGGLTSTDTQYF.

The DNA of the CDR3 is TGTGCCAGCAGCGTAGGAGACGTATTATACGAGCAGTACTTC. Protein sequence: CASSVGDVLYEQYF. The V and J genes are TRBV9 and TRBJ2-7; D is undetermined. The ends were cut back, 0 bases at V and 4 bases at J, with 11 bases in the middle. CDR1 is SGDLS, CDR2 YYNGEE, per germline. The CDR3 length is 14 residues.

V gene TRBV6-5 combines with J gene TRBJ2-7; possibly TRBD1 for D (6 bases). Germline V gene lookup returns CDR1 MNHEY and CDR2 SVGAGI. The length of the CDR3 is 14 residues. V lost 7 bases and J 1 base, leaving 14 bases between the germline ends. CDR3 nucleotides: TGTGCCAGCACCCCACTAGGGGGATCCTACGAGCAGTACTTC. This sequence encodes CASTPLGGSYEQYF.

This clone has a single count. The chain couples TRBV4-3 to TRBJ1-2; D remains unclear. Per the germline V gene, CDR1 is LGHNA and CDR2 is YSLEER. Trimming removed 1 base at V and 3 bases at J, with 15 bases between. There are 16 residues in the CDR3. CDR3 DNA: TGCGCCAGCAGCCAAGCTGACGGCCGCGCCCACTATGGCTACACCTTC. The encoded protein is CASSQADGRAHYGYTF.

The CDR3 loop reads CASSLVGGQPQHF. CDR3 DNA sequence: TGTGCCAGCAGTTTAGTGGGGGGTCAGCCCCAGCATTTT. The chain is built from TRBV27 and TRBJ1-5; weak D call: TRBD1 (5 bases). CDR3 length: 13 amino acids. Trimming left V 2 bases short and J 6 bases short, with 8 bases between. Germline V CDR1 and CDR2: MNHEY, SMNVEV (reference sequence).

This chain uses TRBV7-9 with TRBJ1-6; D is unresolved. The CDR3 covers 12 residues. The V gene's germline CDR1 is SEHNR and CDR2 FQNEAQ (reference sequence). Trimming cost V 4 bases and J 9 bases, with 7 bases left between them. As DNA, the CDR3 is TGTGCCAGCAGCTACAGCGGTTCACCCCTCCACTTT. This gives the protein CASSYSGSPLHF.

The J gene is TRBJ1-1, the V gene TRBV6-5, with a possible D match to TRBD1 (6 bases). The CDR3 is made up of 14 amino acids. Germline assignment: CDR1 MNHEY and CDR2 SVGAGI. Trimming removed 6 bases from V and 4 bases from J, with 15 bases in between. As DNA, the CDR3 is TGTGCCAGCAGACTCTTACAGGGTATCACTGAAGCTTTCTTT. Its protein is CASRLLQGITEAFF.

This chain joins TRBV6-2 or TRBV6-3 and TRBJ2-7; the D is unclear. Trimming took 0 bases from V and 7 from J, leaving 10 bases between them. The germline V gene has CDR1 MNHEY and CDR2 SVGEGT. The CDR3 is made up of 13 amino acids. CDR3 in amino acids: CASSYSLNGEQYF. CDR3 DNA sequence: TGTGCCAGCAGTTACTCCCTGAACGGTGAGCAGTACTTC.

V usage is TRBV2 and J usage is TRBJ2-7, with D perhaps TRBD1 (7 bases). The CDR3 runs to 16 residues. Per germline, CDR1 SNHLY and CDR2 FYNNEI. The germline V and J ends were trimmed by 9 bases and 7 bases, with 28 bases remaining between them. CDR3 nucleotides: TGTGCCAGAGACAACTCCGCCAGGGGGGTTGTGGGGGAGCAGTACTTC. This codes for CARDNSARGVVGEQYF. Full variable domain (remainder filled in from reference TRBV2 and TRBJ2-7): EPEVTQTPSHQVTQMGQEVILRCVPISNHLYFYWYRQILGQKVEFLVSFYNNEISEKSEIFDDQFSVERPDGSNFTLKIRSTKLEDSAMYFCARDNSARGVVGEQYFGPGTRLTVT.

The chain carries TRBV3-1 (or the pseudogene TRBV3-2) and TRBJ2-1, with 9 bases matching TRBD1. V shed 3 bases, J shed 7 bases, and the junction held 4 bases outside the gene matches. Germline CDR1 is LGHDT and CDR2 is YNNKEL (reference sequence). The CDR3 totals 14 residues. CDR3 protein: CASSHGQGWNEQFF. Here the CDR3 DNA reads TGTGCCAGCAGCCATGGACAGGGGTGGAATGAGCAGTTCTTC.

This chain uses TRBV30 with TRBJ1-1, with 7 positions matching TRBD1. Looked up from germline, CDR1 is GTSNPN and CDR2 is SVGIG (reference sequence). The CDR3 is 15 residues long. J was trimmed by 1 base and V by 3 bases; bases with no gene match: 8. The CDR3 bases are TGTGCCTGGAGGGGAAGACAGGGCCGGAACACTGAAGCTTTCTTT. Its protein is CAWRGRQGRNTEAFF.

V and J are TRBV6-1 and TRBJ2-1; 10 bases line up with TRBD2. Looked up from germline, CDR1 is MNHNS and CDR2 is SASEGT. J was trimmed by 5 bases and V by 0 bases; bases with no gene match: 7. The CDR3 length is 17 residues. Here the CDR3 DNA reads TGTGCCAGCAGTGAAGCGAAGAGTCTAGCGGGGGACAATGAGCAGTTCTTC. Encoded protein: CASSEAKSLAGDNEQFF.

This chain links TRBV7-2 with TRBJ2-3; D is unresolved. The CDR3 has 13 residues. Trimming removed 2 bases at V and 4 bases at J, with 7 bases between. Germline-derived CDR1 and CDR2 are SGHTA and FQGNSA. CDR3 DNA sequence: TGTGCCAGCAGCTTACTCACGGCAGATACGCAGTATTTT. It translates to CASSLLTADTQYF.

The gene calls are TRBV7-2 and TRBJ1-2; 8 nucleotides align to TRBD1. Germline CDR1 SGHTA, CDR2 FQGNSA. This CDR3 comprises 14 residues. Unmatched junction bases numbered 3, after V lost 2 bases and J lost 4 bases. The CDR3 coding sequence is TGTGCCAGCAGCTTAACAGGGGGACCCTATGGCTACACCTTC. Protein product: CASSLTGGPYGYTF.

In its sample, this clone was seen a few times. The gene calls are TRBV6-1 and TRBJ2-2; no clear D. Germline V gene data show CDR1 as MNHNS and CDR2 as SASEGT. The CDR3 spans 14 residues. Trimming removed 0 bases at V and 3 bases at J, with 5 bases between. The CDR3 spells CASSEALDTGELFF. CDR3 nucleotide sequence: TGTGCCAGCAGTGAAGCCCTAGACACCGGGGAGCTGTTTTTT.

The chain recombines TRBV25-1 with TRBJ2-2, with D possibly TRBD1 on 6 matching bases. Germline V gives CDR1 MGHDK, CDR2 SYGVNS. The CDR3 covers 11 residues. V shed 6 bases and J shed 8 bases, with 7 bases lying between them. This chain's CDR3 is CASRGAGELFF. The CDR3 region has the DNA TGTGCCAGCAGGGGGGCTGGGGAGCTGTTTTTT. The full variable domain, with the rest looked up from reference TRBV25-1 and TRBJ2-2, is EADIYQTPRYLVIGTGKKITLECSQTMGHDKMYWYQQDPGMELHLIHYSYGVNSTEKGDLSSESTVSRIRTEHFPLTLESARPSHTSQYLCASRGAGELFFGEGSRLTVL.

This chain connects TRBV7-9 to TRBJ2-2, with D perhaps given as TRBD1 or TRBD2 (5 bases each). This CDR3 region has 17 residues. V lost 2 bases and J lost 5, with 18 bases in between. Germline loops: CDR1 SEHNR, CDR2 FQNEAQ (reference sequence). The CDR3 DNA reads TGTGCCAGCAGCTTAATCGGAAGAGGGGTTGGGACCGGGGAGCTGTTTTTT. Translated: CASSLIGRGVGTGELFF.

V is TRBV4-3 and J is TRBJ1-4; TRBD1 aligns across 7 bases. Germline CDR1 reads LGHNA; CDR2 reads YSLEER. Losses at the gene ends were 6 bases for V and 4 bases for J; bases not matched to a gene: 11. The CDR3 loop spans 16 amino acids. CDR3 DNA sequence: TGCGCCAGCAGTCCCTTCCGACAGGGCTATAATGAAAAACTGTTTTTT. Its protein product is CASSPFRQGYNEKLFF.

The rearrangement uses TRBV27 and TRBJ2-2; D unresolved. The CDR3 length is 13 residues. Germline V gene data show CDR1 as MNHEY and CDR2 as SMNVEV (reference sequence). V shed 3 bases and J shed 7 bases, with 9 bases lying between them. The chain's CDR3 is CASSFSGGGELFF. The CDR3 region has the DNA TGTGCCAGCAGTTTTAGTGGTGGCGGGGAGCTGTTTTTT.

The J gene is TRBJ2-2, the V gene TRBV19; either TRBD1 or TRBD2 may fit D (5 bases each). Trimming shortened V by 7 bases and J by 0 bases, and 15 bases separated the two germline ends. The CDR3 has 16 amino acids. CDR1 is LNHDA, CDR2 SQIVND, per germline (reference sequence). Written as DNA, the CDR3 is TGTGCCAGTAAGGTTTTGGGGGTATCGAACACCGGGGAGCTGTTTTTT. It translates to CASKVLGVSNTGELFF.

The chain links TRBV19 to TRBJ1-3; possible D gene TRBD1, 6 bases. V lost 6 bases, J lost 1 base, and 13 bases lay in between. This CDR3 comprises 15 residues. From germline, CDR1 is LNHDA and CDR2 SQIVND (reference sequence). The chain's CDR3 is CASSLTGISGNTIYF. For the CDR3, the DNA is TGTGCCAGTAGCTTGACAGGTATATCTGGAAACACCATATATTTT.

The V call is TRBV7-9, the J call TRBJ1-5; 12 nucleotides line up with TRBD1. CDR1 and CDR2 from the germline V gene are SEHNR and FQNEAQ (reference sequence). J lost 3 bases, V lost 5 bases, and 5 bases had no gene match. This CDR3 comprises 16 residues. The DNA of the CDR3 is TGTGCCAGCAGCAAAGGGACAGGGGGCCACAATCAGCCCCAGCATTTT. As protein: CASSKGTGGHNQPQHF.

This chain links TRBV21-1 with TRBJ1-2; no check of the table's D call, TRBD1, against the DNA was made. TRBV21-1 is classified as a pseudogene. This CDR3 has 15 amino acids. The CDR3 region has the DNA TGTGCCAGCAGCGCTGTCGCGTCAGGGGTTGAGGGCTACACCTTC. It encodes CASSAVASGVEGYTF.

This clone came up once. The rearrangement uses TRBV18 and TRBJ1-5; 8 bases fit TRBD1. The ends lost 8 bases at V and 6 bases at J; junction bases unmatched: 12. The germline CDR1 and CDR2 sequences are KGHSH and LQKENI. The CDR3 extends over 15 amino acids. The CDR3 DNA reads as TGTGCCAGCGCGTTACAGGGGGGCGACGGTCAGCCCCAGCATTTT. Protein: CASALQGGDGQPQHF.

This clone occurred once. The rearrangement joins TRBV27 to TRBJ2-2, with 10 bases aligning to TRBD2. With V trimmed by 6 bases and J by 8 bases, 12 bases remained unmatched. Germline V gene lookup returns CDR1 MNHEY and CDR2 SMNVEV (reference sequence). The CDR3 extends over 16 amino acids. CDR3 protein: CASRERGGLLYGELFF. CDR3 nucleotides: TGTGCCAGCAGGGAGCGGGGGGGCCTTCTTTATGGGGAGCTGTTTTTT.

The chain is built from TRBV27 and TRBJ1-2; a weak D match, TRBD1 (6 bases). From germline, CDR1 is MNHEY and CDR2 SMNVEV (reference sequence). This CDR3 comprises 14 residues. V was shortened by 3 bases and J by 7 bases, with 15 bases between the two germline ends. CDR3 bases: TGTGCCAGCAGTTTTGAGGGGGGGCTAGGTGGCTACACCTTC. Amino acids: CASSFEGGLGGYTF.

The V call is TRBV12-3 or TRBV12-4, the J call TRBJ2-4, with no clear D. Trimming left V 5 bases short and J 5 bases short, with 7 bases between. The CDR3 runs to 12 residues. CDR3 DNA: TGTGCCAGCAGTCCTCGTCAAAACATTCAGTACTTC. It codes for CASSPRQNIQYF.

The V and J genes are TRBV12-3 or TRBV12-4 and TRBJ2-7; either TRBD1 or TRBD2 may fit D (6 bases each). CDR3 length equals 12 residues. V was cut by 8 bases and J by 4 bases, with 12 bases left in between. For the CDR3, the DNA is TGTGCCAGCGGAGGGGGGTTGTACGAGCAGTACTTC. Amino acids: CASGGGLYEQYF.

The chain uses TRBV10-3 and TRBJ1-1, with TRBD1 identical over 7 bases. The CDR3 is 13 amino acids. The germline V gene has CDR1 ENHRY and CDR2 SYGVKD. The CDR3: CGHRGSANTEAFF. In DNA form, the CDR3 reads TGTGGACACAGGGGCTCCGCGAACACTGAAGCTTTCTTT.

This chain connects TRBV5-1 to TRBJ2-5; 8 bases map to TRBD2. From germline, CDR1 is SGHRS and CDR2 YFSETQ. The ends lost 0 bases at V and 1 base at J; junction bases unmatched: 8. The CDR3 is made up of 17 amino acids. CDR3 loop: CASSLGTSRTSQETQYF. CDR3 DNA sequence: TGCGCCAGCAGCTTGGGGACTAGCAGGACAAGCCAAGAGACCCAGTACTTC.

This sequence joins TRBV3-1 (or the pseudogene TRBV3-2) and TRBJ2-3, with D unclear. From germline, CDR1 is LGHDT and CDR2 YNNKEL (reference sequence). This CDR3 is built from 14 residues. Trimming stripped 4 bases from V and 3 bases from J, with 11 bases between. CDR3 sequence reads: CASSPEGFTDTQYF. The CDR3 nucleotides read TGTGCCAGCAGCCCCGAAGGGTTTACAGATACGCAGTATTTT.

The V gene is TRBV5-6, the J gene TRBJ1-4; a possible D gene is TRBD1 (5 bases). The CDR3 is 16 amino acids. Germline V CDR1 and CDR2: SGHDT, YYEEEE. V gave up 1 base and J gave up 1 base, with 11 bases separating them. CDR3 residues: CASSLLGTGTNEKLFF. The CDR3 DNA follows: TGTGCCAGCAGCTTGTTAGGGACCGGAACTAATGAAAAACTGTTTTTT.